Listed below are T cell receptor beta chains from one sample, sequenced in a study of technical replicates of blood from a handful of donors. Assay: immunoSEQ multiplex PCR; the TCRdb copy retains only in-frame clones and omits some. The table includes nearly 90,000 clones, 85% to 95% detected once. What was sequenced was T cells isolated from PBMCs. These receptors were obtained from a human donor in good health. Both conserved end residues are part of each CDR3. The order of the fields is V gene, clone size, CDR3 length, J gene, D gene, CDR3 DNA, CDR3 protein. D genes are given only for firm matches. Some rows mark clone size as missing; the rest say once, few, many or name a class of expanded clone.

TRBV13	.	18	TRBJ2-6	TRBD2	TGTGCCAGCAGCCCCTGGGTAGCGGGAGGCTCTGGGGCCAACGTCCTGACTTTC	CASSPWVAGGSGANVLTF
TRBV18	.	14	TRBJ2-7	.	TGTGCCAGCTCACCTTCACTTGGTGGGCACGAGCAGTACTTC	CASSPSLGGHEQYF
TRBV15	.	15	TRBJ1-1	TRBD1	TGTGCCACCAGCCCCCCAGGGGGCCATAACACTGAAGCTTTCTTT	CATSPPGGHNTEAFF
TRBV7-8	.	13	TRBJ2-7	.	TGTGCCAGCAGCTTTAGTGCTCTTGCCGAGCAGTACTTC	CASSFSALAEQYF
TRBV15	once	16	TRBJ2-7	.	TGTGCCACCAGCAAGGGCGACCGGGGATTACACTACGAGCAGTACTTC	CATSKGDRGLHYEQYF
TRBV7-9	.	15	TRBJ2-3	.	TGTGCCAGCAGCTTTTTACCCCTCGGGGGTGATACGCAGTATTTT	CASSFLPLGGDTQYF
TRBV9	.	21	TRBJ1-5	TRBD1	TGTGCCAGCAGCGTAGAGGGTGCGACAGGGGTACGAATCTTGCGTGAAAAGCCCCAGCATTTT	CASSVEGATGVRILREKPQHF
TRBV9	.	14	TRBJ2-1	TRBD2	TGTGCCAGCAGCCATACTAGCGGGAGGGGGGAGCAGTTCTTC	CASSHTSGRGEQFF
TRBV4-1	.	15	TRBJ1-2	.	TGCGCCAGCAGCCCAGGCGGGTCCCCTAACTATGGCTACACCTTC	CASSPGGSPNYGYTF
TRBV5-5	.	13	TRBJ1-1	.	TGTGCCAGCAGCCTACTACGCCACACTGAAGCTTTCTTT	CASSLLRHTEAFF
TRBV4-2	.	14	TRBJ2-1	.	TGTGCCAGCAGCCACGCTATATATTACAATGAGCAGTTCTTC	CASSHAIYYNEQFF
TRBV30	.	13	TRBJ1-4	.	TGTGCCTGGAGACAGGCAACTAATGAAAAACTGTTTTTT	CAWRQATNEKLFF
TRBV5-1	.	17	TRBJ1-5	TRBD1	TGCGCCAGCAGCCCCAGTTTATCTCAGGGGGCCGTTCAGCCCCAGCATTTT	CASSPSLSQGAVQPQHF
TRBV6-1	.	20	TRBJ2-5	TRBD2	TGTGCCAGCAGTGAATACGCCGGTGGGCTAGCGGGAGTAGTAGGAGAGACCCAGTACTTC	CASSEYAGGLAGVVGETQYF
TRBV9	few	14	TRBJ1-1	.	TGTGCCAGCAGCGAACAAGCGGAGGACACTGAAGCTTTCTTT	CASSEQAEDTEAFF
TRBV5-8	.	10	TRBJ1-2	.	TGTGCCAGCAGCTTCAGGATGTACACCTTC	CASSFRMYTF
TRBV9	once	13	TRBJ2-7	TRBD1	TGTGCCAGCAGCTCCGGGACAGGCTACGAACAGTACTTC	CASSSGTGYEQYF
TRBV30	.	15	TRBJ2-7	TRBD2	TGTGCCTGGTCTCGACTAGCGGGCACCTCTGGGGAGCAGTACTTC	CAWSRLAGTSGEQYF
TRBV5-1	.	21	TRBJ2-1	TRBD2	TGCGCCAGCAGCTTAATCAACTTCGGACTAGCGGGACGGATCCCCTACAATGAGCAGTTCTTC	CASSLINFGLAGRIPYNEQFF
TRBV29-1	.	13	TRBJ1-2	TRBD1	TGCAGCGTTGAACATACAGGGGGCTATGGCTACACCTTC	CSVEHTGGYGYTF
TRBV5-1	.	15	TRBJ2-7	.	TGCGCCAGCAGCTTAGGTTCAGGGGGAGGCTACGAGCAGTACTTC	CASSLGSGGGYEQYF
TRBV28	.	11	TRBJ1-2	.	TGTGCCAGCGGACAGAACTATGGCTACACCTTC	CASGQNYGYTF
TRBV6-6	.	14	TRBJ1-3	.	TGTGCCAGCAGTTTTTCTGACAGAGGAAACACCATATATTTT	CASSFSDRGNTIYF
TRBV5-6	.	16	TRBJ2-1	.	TGTGCCAGCAGCCGTCGACTATCTACGGGGGACAATGAGCAGTTCTTC	CASSRRLSTGDNEQFF